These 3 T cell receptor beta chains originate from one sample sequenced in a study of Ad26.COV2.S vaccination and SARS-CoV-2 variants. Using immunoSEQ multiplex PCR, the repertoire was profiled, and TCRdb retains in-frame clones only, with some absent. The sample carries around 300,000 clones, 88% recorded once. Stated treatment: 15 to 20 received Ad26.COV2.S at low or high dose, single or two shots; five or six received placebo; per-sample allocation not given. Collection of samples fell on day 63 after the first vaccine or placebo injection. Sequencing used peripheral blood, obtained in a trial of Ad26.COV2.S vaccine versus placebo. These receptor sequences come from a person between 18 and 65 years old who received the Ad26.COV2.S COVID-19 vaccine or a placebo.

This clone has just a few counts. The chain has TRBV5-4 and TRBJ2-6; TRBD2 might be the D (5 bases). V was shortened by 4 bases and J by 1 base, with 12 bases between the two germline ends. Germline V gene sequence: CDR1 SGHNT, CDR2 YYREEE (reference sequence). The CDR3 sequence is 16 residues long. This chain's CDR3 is CASSPTAGSGANVLTF. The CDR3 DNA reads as TGTGCCAGCAGCCCTACCGCGGGTTCTGGGGCCAACGTCCTGACTTTC.

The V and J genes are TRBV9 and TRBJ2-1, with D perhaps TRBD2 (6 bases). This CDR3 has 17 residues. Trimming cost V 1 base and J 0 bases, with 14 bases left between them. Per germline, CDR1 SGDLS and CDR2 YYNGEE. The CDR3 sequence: CASSVNPTRDSYNEQFF. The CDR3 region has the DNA TGTGCCAGCAGCGTAAATCCTACGCGGGACTCCTACAATGAGCAGTTCTTC.

The DNA of the CDR3 is TGTGCCAGCAGCTTAGCTAGGACAGCCGCCTACGAGCAGTACTTC. The encoded protein is CASSLARTAAYEQYF. V gene TRBV11-2 combines with J gene TRBJ2-7; TRBD1 might be the D (6 bases). This CDR3 comprises 15 residues. Germline CDR1 is SGHAT and CDR2 is FQNNGV. Trimming left V 1 base short and J 2 bases short, with 12 bases between.